The present T cell receptor beta chain was sequenced within a study of blood T cell repertoires in COVID-19. Looking at the study overall: Acute and convalescent COVID-19 specimens originated in the United States, Italy and Spain. The cDNA or gDNA used as material had been derived from T cells, B-cell-depleted T cells, or PBMCs.

Germline values: CDR1 MNHEY, CDR2 SVGAGI. V shed 2 bases and J shed 6 bases, with 10 bases lying between them. The CDR3 contains 14 residues. Method: immunoSEQ multiplex PCR; TCRdb's copy keeps in-frame clones and lacks some. Altogether under 95,000 clones are present, less than 90% being singletons, with the ten largest covering around a sixth. The source is an elderly man in a cohort sampled during active COVID-19. This sequence joins TRBV6-5 and TRBJ2-2; D is uncertain. Sequencing was performed on peripheral blood. Written as DNA, the CDR3 is TGTGCCAGCAGTTACCTCACAATCGCCGGGGAGCTGTTTTTT. This encodes CASSYLTIAGELFF.